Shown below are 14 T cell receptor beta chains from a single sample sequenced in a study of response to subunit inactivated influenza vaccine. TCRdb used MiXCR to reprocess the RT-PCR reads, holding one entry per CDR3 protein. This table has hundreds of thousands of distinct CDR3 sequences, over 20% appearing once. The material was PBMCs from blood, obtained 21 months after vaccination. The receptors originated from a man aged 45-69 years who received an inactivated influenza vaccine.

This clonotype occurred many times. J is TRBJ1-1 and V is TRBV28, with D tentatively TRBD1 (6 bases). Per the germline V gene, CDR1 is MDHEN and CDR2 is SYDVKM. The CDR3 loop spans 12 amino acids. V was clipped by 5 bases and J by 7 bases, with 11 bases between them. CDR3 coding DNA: TGTGCCAGCAGTCCACAGGGATTTGAAGCTTTCTTT. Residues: CASSPQGFEAFF.

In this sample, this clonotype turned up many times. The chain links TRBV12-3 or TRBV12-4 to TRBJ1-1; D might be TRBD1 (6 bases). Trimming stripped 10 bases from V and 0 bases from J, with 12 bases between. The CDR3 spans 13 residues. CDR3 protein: CATSRTVNTEAFF. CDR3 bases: TGTGCCACGTCTAGGACAGTGAACACTGAAGCTTTCTTT.

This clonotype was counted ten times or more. CDR3 residues: CATSRYRGAGNEQFF. DNA for the CDR3: TGTGCCACCAGCAGATATAGGGGAGCGGGCAATGAGCAGTTCTTC. This rearrangement joins TRBV15 to TRBJ2-1, with a tentative D call TRBD2 (6 bases). In germline, CDR1 is LNHNV, CDR2 YYDKDF (reference sequence). CDR3 size: 15 residues. Deletions cut 2 bases from V and 6 bases from J, with 14 bases between.

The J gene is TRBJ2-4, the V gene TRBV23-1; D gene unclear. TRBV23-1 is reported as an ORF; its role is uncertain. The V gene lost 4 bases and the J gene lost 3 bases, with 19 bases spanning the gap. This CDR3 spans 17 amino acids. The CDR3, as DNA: TGCGCCAGCAGTCGAAGGACCGCCCAATGGGTCAAAAACATTCAGTACTTC. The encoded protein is CASSRRTAQWVKNIQYF.

CDR3 nucleotides: TGTGCCTGGAGGTCCAGCGGGAGGGCCTCTTACAATGAGCAGTTCTTC. Residues: CAWRSSGRASYNEQFF. This chain links TRBV30 with TRBJ2-1, with 10 bases lining up with TRBD2. Germline trimming cut 3 bases from V and 4 bases from J; bases unmatched to any gene: 9. Germline V gene sequence: CDR1 GTSNPN, CDR2 SVGIG (reference sequence). This CDR3 spans 16 amino acids.

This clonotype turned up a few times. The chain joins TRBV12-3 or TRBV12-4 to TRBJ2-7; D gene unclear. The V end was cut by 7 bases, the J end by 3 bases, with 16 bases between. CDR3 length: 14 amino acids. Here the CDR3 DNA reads TGTGCCAGCAAAATATCCCCGACCCACTACGAGCAGTACTTC. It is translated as CASKISPTHYEQYF.

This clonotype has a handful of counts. In DNA form, the CDR3 reads TGCGCCAGCAGCCTCCCCCATTGGACTAGCGGGGCCGGCCCAAACTACAATGAGCAGTTCTTC. This encodes CASSLPHWTSGAGPNYNEQFF. The chain uses TRBV5-1 and TRBJ2-1; TRBD2 aligns across 12 bases. CDR1 and CDR2 from the germline V gene are SGHRS and YFSETQ. The ends lost 4 bases at V and 3 bases at J; junction bases unmatched: 20. The CDR3 covers 21 residues.

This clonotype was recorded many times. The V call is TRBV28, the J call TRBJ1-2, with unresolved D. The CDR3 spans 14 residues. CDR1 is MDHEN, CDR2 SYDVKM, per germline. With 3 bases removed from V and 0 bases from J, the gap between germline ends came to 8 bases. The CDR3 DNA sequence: TGTGCCAGCAGTTTTGTGGAAGCTAACTATGGCTACACCTTC. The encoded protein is CASSFVEANYGYTF.

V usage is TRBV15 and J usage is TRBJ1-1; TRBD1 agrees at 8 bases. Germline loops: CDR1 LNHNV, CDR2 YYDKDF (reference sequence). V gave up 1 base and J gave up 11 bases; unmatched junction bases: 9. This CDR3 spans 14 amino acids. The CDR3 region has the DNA TGTGCCACCAGCAGAGGAGGACAGGGACTAAATGCTTTCTTT. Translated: CATSRGGQGLNAFF.

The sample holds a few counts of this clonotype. The chain's CDR3 is CASSSQLDRGTANNQPQHF. For the CDR3, the DNA is TGTGCCAGCAGTTCCCAACTCGACAGGGGGACGGCTAACAATCAGCCCCAGCATTTT. V gene TRBV12-3 or TRBV12-4 combines with J gene TRBJ1-5, with TRBD1 matching over 9 bases. Trimming cost V 4 bases and J 3 bases; bases outside gene matches: 16. This CDR3 is built from 19 residues.

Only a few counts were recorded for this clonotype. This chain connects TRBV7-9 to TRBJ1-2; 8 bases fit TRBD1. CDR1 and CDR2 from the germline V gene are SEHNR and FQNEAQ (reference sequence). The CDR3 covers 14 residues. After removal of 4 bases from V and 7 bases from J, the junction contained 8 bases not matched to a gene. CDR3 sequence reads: CASSSQRQGIGYTF. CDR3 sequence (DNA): TGTGCCAGCAGCTCTCAACGACAGGGGATTGGCTACACCTTC.

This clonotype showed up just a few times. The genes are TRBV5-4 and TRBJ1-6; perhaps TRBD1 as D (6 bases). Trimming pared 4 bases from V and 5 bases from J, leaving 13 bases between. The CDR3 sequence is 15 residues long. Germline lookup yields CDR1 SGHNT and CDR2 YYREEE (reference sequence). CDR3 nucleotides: TGTGCCAGCAGCCGACTAGGGGGTGATAATTCACCCCTCCACTTT. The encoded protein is CASSRLGGDNSPLHF.

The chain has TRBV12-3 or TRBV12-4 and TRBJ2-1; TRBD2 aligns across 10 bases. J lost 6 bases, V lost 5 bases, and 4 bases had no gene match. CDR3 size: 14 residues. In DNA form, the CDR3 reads TGTGCCAGCAGTGGTATAGCGGGGGGCAATGAGCAGTTCTTC. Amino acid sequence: CASSGIAGGNEQFF.

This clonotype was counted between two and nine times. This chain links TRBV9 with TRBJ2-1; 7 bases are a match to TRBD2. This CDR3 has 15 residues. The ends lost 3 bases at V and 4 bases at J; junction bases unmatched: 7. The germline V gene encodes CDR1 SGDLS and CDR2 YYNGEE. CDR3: CASSESSGGYNEQFF. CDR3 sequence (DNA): TGTGCCAGCAGCGAGTCTAGCGGCGGATACAATGAGCAGTTCTTC.